The present T cell receptor (beta chain) was sequenced within a study of T cell changes during pregnancy in multiple sclerosis (dated by TCRdb to the late 2010s). As for the study more broadly: Changes in the T cell repertoire over the course of pregnancy were examined in this study in women with multiple sclerosis.

Note on this clone: This receptor's antigen is unknown. Within one base of it there is no much larger clone, and no base qualities were kept.

Library method: the immunoSEQ multiplex PCR assay. Imported from immuneACCESS, the table was reduced by TCRdb to in-frame sequences with V and J called. These copies leave out some clones; in studies compared against another copy, an unresolved V gene accounts for under half, and the cause of the remainder is not known. Here the sample has about 17,000 clones; roughly 80% occur a single time. Over 15% of the sample is held by the ten biggest clonotypes. The sample here was CD8+ T cells from peripheral blood mononuclear cells, taken in the third trimester of pregnancy. The sequence came from a female donor in good health, enrolled as a control in a pregnancy study.

The DNA sequence follows: TGTGCCACCAGCAGAGATAAGGGAGGTTCACCCCTCCACTTT. It is translated as CATSRDKGGSPLHF. Here the chain combines TRBV15 and TRBJ1-6, with the D gene not confidently named. The CDR3 sequence holds 14 residues, the cysteine and phenylalanine included. The read is trimmed to its CDR3 DNA, 42 bases read in frame from base 1. Relative to germline, V is 0 bases shorter and J is 9 bases shorter, with 9 bases between their ends. In the germline V gene (reference sequence), CDR1 corresponds to LNHNV and CDR2 to YYDKDF.